The present TCR beta chain was sequenced within a study of T cell responses to AZD1222 COVID-19 vaccine. Study-level background: Doses given second, at about 4 or about 12 weeks, were pooled.

The length of the CDR3 is 13 residues. Germline values: CDR1 SGHTA, CDR2 FQGTGA. Trimming shortened V by 5 bases and J by 0 bases, and 7 bases separated the two germline ends. Measured with immunoSEQ multiplex PCR; TCRdb has only the in-frame clones, and not every one. This table holds around 99,000 clones, around 90% found once. This sequence was found in an adult in good health. This rearrangement joins TRBV7-3 to TRBJ1-2; D gene uncertain. Sample: peripheral blood, taken on day 0 of AZD1222 vaccination. The CDR3 coding sequence is TGTGCCAGCAGCCCAGACACTAACTATGGCTACACCTTC. It encodes CASSPDTNYGYTF.